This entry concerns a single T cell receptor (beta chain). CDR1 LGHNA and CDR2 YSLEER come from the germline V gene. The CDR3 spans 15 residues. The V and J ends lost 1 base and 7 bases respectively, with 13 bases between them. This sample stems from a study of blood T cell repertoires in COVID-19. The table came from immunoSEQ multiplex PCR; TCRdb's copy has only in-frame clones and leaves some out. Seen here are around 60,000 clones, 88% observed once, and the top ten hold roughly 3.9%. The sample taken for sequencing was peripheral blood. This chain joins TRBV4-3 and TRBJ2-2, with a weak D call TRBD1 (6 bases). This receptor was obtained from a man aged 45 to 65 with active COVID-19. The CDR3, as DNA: TGCGCCAGCAGCCAAGTAGGGGGAGTGTTCGGGGAGCTGTTTTTT. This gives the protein CASSQVGGVFGELFF.